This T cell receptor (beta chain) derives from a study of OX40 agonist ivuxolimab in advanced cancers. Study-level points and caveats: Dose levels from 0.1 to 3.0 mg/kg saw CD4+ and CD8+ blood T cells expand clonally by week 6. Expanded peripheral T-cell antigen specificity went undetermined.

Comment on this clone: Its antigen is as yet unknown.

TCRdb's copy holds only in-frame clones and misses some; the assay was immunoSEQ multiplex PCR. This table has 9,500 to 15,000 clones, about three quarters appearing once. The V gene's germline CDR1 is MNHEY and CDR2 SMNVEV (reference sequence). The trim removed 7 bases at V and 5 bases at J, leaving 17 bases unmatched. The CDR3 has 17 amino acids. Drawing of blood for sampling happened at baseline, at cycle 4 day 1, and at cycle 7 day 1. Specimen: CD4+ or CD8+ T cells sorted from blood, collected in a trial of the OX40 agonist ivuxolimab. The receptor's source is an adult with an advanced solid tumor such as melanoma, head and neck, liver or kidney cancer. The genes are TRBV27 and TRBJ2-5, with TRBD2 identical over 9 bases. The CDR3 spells CASKLSLREGLGETQYF. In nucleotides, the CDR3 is TGTGCCAGCAAACTAAGTTTGCGGGAGGGCTTGGGGGAGACCCAGTACTTC.